Shown below are 7 T cell receptor beta chains from a single sample sequenced in a study of molecular identifiers for immune sequencing clone quantification. TCRdb recomputed calls from the PCR reads with MiXCR, one row per CDR3 protein. The sample shows 460,000 or so distinct CDR3 sequences, around 23% of them seen only once. Sample: naive CD8+ T cells from blood, with Jurkat cell RNA spiked in. Regarding subset: FACS-sorted CD8+CD4-CCR7+CD45RA+ naive T cells. These receptors were obtained from a human donor in good health. Some libraries in this study had Jurkat cell RNA spiked in.

This clonotype was counted between two and nine times. The chain is built from TRBV12-3 or TRBV12-4 and TRBJ2-1, with 10 bases that match TRBD2. The CDR3 covers 14 residues. Trimming at V came to 10 bases and at J to 4 bases, leaving 7 bases not matched to a gene. The CDR3 loop reads CAIPLGLAYNEQFF. In DNA, the CDR3 is TGTGCCATCCCCCTGGGACTAGCGTACAATGAGCAGTTCTTC.

Of note for this clonotype: A much larger clone sits a single nucleotide away, making a read error possible. The conserved phenylalanine or tryptophan normally closing the CDR3 is absent here, so this likely arose from a read error. The chain combines TRBV25-1 with TRBJ2-7; D ambiguous. The CDR3 contains 12 residues. The germline V and J ends were trimmed by 5 bases and 5 bases, with 10 bases remaining between them. Germline CDR1 is MGHDK and CDR2 is SYGVNS. CDR3 protein: CASSYSTHEQYI. The CDR3 DNA is TGTGCCAGCAGTTATAGTACCCACGAGCAGTACATC.

This clonotype was observed at least ten times. The chain joins TRBV5-8 to TRBJ2-5; 7 nucleotides align to TRBD2. Losses at the gene ends were 5 bases for V and 2 bases for J; bases not matched to a gene: 9. Per the germline V gene, CDR1 is SGHTS and CDR2 is YDEGEE. The CDR3 is 15 residues long. CDR3 protein: CASRNPGAGQETQYF. The CDR3 nucleotides are TGTGCCAGCAGGAACCCGGGAGCGGGACAAGAGACCCAGTACTTC.

This clonotype came up a few times. The V call is TRBV28, the J call TRBJ2-7; D remains unclear. Trimming took off 3 bases at V and 2 bases at J, with 17 bases between the two ends. The germline V gene has CDR1 MDHEN and CDR2 SYDVKM. The CDR3 spans 16 residues. CDR3 nucleotide sequence: TGTGCCAGCAGTTTTAGCCAAGAAAAGCAAACCTACGAGCAGTACTTC. Protein: CASSFSQEKQTYEQYF.

Concerning this clonotype: A read error may produce the germline difference seen at one junction end. CDR3 bases: TGTGTCAGCAGCTCTCTCTCGGCATCGGATCCGGACTATGGCTACACCTTT. Amino acid sequence: CVSSSLSASDPDYGYTF. The chain couples TRBV7-6 to TRBJ1-2, with no clear D. The CDR3 sequence is 17 residues long. Germline V lookup: CDR1 SGHVS, CDR2 FNYEAQ.

Regarding this clonotype: One end of the junction fails to match germline, which may point to a read error. The V and J genes are TRBV4-1 and TRBJ1-2; D may be TRBD1 (6 bases). The CDR3 length is 12 residues. In germline, CDR1 is MGHRA, CDR2 YSYEKL. DNA for the CDR3: TGCGCCAGCAGCCAAGAGAGGGGGGGCTACGCCTTC. It is translated as CASSQERGGYAF.

This clonotype was detected many times. The CDR3 region is CASSLTLAAFF. CDR3 bases: TGTGCCAGCAGCCTAACTTTGGCTGCTTTCTTT. This rearrangement joins TRBV7-9 to TRBJ1-1; D gene ambiguous. The germline gives CDR1 SEHNR, CDR2 FQNEAQ (reference sequence). Between the trimmed V and J ends, which lost 5 bases and 11 bases, there was a span of 12 bases. There are 11 residues in the CDR3.